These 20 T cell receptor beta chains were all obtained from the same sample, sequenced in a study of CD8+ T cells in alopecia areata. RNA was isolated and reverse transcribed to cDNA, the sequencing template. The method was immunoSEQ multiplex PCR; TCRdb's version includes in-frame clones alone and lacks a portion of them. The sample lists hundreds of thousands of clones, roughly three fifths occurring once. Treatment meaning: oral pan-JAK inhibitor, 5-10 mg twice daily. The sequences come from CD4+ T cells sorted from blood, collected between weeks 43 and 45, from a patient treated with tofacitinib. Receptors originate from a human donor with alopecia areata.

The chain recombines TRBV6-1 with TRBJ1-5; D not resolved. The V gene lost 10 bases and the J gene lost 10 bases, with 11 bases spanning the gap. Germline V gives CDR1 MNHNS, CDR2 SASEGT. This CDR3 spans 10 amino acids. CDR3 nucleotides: TGTGCCACACACTTCTCCCCCCAGCATTTT. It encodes CATHFSPQHF.

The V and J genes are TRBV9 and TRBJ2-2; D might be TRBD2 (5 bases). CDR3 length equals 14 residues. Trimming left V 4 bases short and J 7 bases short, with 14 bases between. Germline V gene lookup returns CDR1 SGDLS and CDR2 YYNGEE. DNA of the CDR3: TGTGCCAGCAGCCCCAACCTAGACTACGGGGAGCTGTTTTTT. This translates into CASSPNLDYGELFF.

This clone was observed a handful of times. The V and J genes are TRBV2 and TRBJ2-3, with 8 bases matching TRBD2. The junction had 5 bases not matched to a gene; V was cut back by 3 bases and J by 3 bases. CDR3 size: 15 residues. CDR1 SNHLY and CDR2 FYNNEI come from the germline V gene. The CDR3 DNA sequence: TGTGCCAGCAGTGAGGTGGGACTAGTAACAGATACGCAGTATTTT. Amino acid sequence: CASSEVGLVTDTQYF. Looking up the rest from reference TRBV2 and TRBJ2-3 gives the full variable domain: EPEVTQTPSHQVTQMGQEVILRCVPISNHLYFYWYRQILGQKVEFLVSFYNNEISEKSEIFDDQFSVERPDGSNFTLKIRSTKLEDSAMYFCASSEVGLVTDTQYFGPGTRLTVL.

CDR3 protein: CASSDRGLVEKLFF. The CDR3 coding sequence is TGTGCCAGCAGTGACAGGGGATTGGTGGAAAAACTGTTTTTT. This chain links TRBV6-5 with TRBJ1-4; 8 nucleotides agree with TRBD1. The CDR3 totals 14 residues. V was pared by 5 bases and J by 8 bases, with 7 bases of the junction left unmatched. Germline V gene lookup returns CDR1 MNHEY and CDR2 SVGAGI.

This CDR3 reads CASSSTGAITDTQYF. The CDR3 DNA sequence: TGTGCCAGCAGTTCGACAGGGGCTATCACAGATACGCAGTATTTT. This chain links TRBV6-6 with TRBJ2-3; 8 bases fit TRBD1. CDR1 and CDR2 from the germline V gene are MNHNY and SVGAGI (reference sequence). CDR3 length: 15 residues. The trim removed 4 bases at V and 2 bases at J, leaving 5 bases unmatched.

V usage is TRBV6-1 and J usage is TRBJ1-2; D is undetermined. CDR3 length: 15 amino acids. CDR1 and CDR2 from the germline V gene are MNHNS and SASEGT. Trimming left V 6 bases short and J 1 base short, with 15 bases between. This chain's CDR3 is CASRLEYDFNYGYTF. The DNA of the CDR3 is TGTGCCAGCAGATTGGAGTACGATTTTAACTATGGCTACACCTTC.

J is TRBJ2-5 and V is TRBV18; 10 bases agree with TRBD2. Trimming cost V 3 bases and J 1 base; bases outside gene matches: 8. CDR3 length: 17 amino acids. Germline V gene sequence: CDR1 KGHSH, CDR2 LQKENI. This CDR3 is CASSPIRTSGVQETQYF. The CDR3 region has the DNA TGTGCCAGCTCACCGATACGGACTAGCGGAGTCCAAGAGACCCAGTACTTC.

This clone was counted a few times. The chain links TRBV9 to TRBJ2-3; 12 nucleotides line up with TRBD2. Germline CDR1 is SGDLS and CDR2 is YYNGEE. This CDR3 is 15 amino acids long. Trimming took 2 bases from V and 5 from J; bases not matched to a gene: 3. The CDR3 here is CASSVTSGGGDTQYF. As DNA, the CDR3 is TGTGCCAGCAGCGTGACTAGCGGGGGAGGAGATACGCAGTATTTT.

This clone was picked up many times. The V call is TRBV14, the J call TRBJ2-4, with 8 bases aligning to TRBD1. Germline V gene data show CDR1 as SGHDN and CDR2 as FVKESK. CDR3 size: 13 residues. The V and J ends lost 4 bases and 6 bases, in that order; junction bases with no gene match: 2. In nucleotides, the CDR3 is TGTGCCAGCAGCCGACAGGGGTTAAACATTCAGTACTTC. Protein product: CASSRQGLNIQYF.

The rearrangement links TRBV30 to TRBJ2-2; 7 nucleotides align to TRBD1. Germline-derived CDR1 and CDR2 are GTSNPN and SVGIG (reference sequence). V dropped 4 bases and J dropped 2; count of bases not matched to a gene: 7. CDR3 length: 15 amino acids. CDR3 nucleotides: TGTGCCTGGAACCCGGGACAGAAAAACACCGGGGAGCTGTTTTTT. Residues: CAWNPGQKNTGELFF.

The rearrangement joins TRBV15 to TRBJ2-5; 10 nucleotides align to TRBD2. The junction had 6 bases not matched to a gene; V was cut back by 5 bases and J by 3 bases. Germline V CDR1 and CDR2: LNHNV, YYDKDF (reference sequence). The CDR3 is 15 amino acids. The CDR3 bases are TGTGCCACCAGCCAAATTACTAGCGGGAAAGAGACCCAGTACTTC. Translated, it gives CATSQITSGKETQYF.

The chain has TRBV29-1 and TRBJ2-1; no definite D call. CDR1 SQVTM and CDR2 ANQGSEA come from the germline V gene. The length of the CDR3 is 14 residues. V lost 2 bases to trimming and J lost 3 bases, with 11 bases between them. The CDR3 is CSVESVGRYNEQFF. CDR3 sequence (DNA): TGCAGCGTTGAATCCGTAGGGCGCTACAATGAGCAGTTCTTC.

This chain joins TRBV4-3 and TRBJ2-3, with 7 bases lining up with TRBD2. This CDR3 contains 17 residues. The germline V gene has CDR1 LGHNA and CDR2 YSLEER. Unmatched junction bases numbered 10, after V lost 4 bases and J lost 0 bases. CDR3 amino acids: CASSLSSGGGSTDTQYF. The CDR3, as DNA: TGCGCCAGCAGCCTATCATCTGGGGGGGGGAGCACAGATACGCAGTATTTT.

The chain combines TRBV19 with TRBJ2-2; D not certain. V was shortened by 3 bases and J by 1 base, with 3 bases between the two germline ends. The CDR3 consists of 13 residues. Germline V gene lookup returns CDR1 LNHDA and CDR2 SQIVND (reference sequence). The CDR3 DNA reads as TGTGCCAGTAGTATCGGGAACACCGGGGAGCTGTTTTTT. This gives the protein CASSIGNTGELFF. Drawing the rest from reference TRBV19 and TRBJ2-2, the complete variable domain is DGGITQSPKYLFRKEGQNVTLSCEQNLNHDAMYWYRQDPGQGLRLIYYSQIVNDFQKGDIAEGYSVSREKKESFPLTVTSAQKNPTAFYLCASSIGNTGELFFGEGSRLTVL.

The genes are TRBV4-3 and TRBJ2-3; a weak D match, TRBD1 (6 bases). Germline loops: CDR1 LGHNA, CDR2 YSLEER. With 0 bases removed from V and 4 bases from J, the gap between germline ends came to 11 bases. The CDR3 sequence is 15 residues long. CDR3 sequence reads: CASSQDSRGADTQYF. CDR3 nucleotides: TGCGCCAGCAGCCAAGATAGCAGGGGCGCAGATACGCAGTATTTT.

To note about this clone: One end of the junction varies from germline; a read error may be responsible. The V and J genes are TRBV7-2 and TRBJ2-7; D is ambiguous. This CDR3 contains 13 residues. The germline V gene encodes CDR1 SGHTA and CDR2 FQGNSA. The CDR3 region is CASSLGSVYEQYF. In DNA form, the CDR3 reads TGTGCCAGCAGTTTAGGTTCGGTGTACGAGCAGTACTTC.

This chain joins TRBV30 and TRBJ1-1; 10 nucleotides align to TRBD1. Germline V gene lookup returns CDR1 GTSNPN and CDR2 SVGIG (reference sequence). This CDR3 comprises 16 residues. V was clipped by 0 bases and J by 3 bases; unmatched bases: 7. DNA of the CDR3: TGTGCCTGGAGTGTGACAGGGGGCCTTGTTTACACTGAAGCTTTCTTT. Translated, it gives CAWSVTGGLVYTEAFF.

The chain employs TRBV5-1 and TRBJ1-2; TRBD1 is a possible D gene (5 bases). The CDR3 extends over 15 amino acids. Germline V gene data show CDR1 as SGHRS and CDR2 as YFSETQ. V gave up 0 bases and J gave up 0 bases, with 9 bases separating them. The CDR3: CASSLDGASNYGYTF. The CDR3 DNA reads TGCGCCAGCAGCTTGGACGGGGCCTCTAACTATGGCTACACCTTC. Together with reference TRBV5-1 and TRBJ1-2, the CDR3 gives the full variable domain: KAGVTQTPRYLIKTRGQQVTLSCSPISGHRSVSWYQQTPGQGLQFLFEYFSETQRNKGNFPGRFSGRQFSNSRSEMNVSTLELGDSALYLCASSLDGASNYGYTFGSGTRLTVV.

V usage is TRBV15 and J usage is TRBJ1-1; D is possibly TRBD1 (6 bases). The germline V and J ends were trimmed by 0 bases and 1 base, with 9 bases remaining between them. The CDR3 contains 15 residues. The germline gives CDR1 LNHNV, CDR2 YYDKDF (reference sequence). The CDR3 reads CATSRERQANTEAFF. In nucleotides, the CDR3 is TGTGCCACCAGCAGAGAGAGACAGGCGAACACTGAAGCTTTCTTT.

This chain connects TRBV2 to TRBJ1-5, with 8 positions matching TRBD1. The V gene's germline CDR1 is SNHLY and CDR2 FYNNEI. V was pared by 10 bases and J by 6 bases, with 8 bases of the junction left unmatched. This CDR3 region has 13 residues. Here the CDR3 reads CATNQGAAQPQHF. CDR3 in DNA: TGTGCCACCAACCAGGGGGCCGCTCAGCCCCAGCATTTT.